This T cell receptor beta chain was retrieved from a study of blood T cell repertoires in COVID-19. CDR1 is SGHNT, CDR2 YYREEE, per germline (reference sequence). The CDR3 spans 14 residues. Trimming took 4 bases from V and 5 from J, leaving 12 bases between them. Clones were sequenced by immunoSEQ multiplex PCR, and TCRdb holds only the in-frame ones, with some missing. This sample has about 47,000 clones, with about 88% found just once. This receptor was identified in a man in his forties or fifties with acute or convalescent COVID-19. V and J are TRBV5-4 and TRBJ1-4; D is perhaps TRBD1 (6 bases). The sequenced sample consisted of peripheral blood. CDR3 loop: CASSPDSENEKLFF. Here the CDR3 DNA reads TGTGCCAGCAGCCCGGACAGCGAAAATGAAAAACTGTTTTTT.